A single sample gave rise to the 25 T cell receptor beta chains below, sequenced in a study of blood T cell repertoires in COVID-19. The data were produced by immunoSEQ multiplex PCR, yet TCRdb's version contains in-frame clones alone and is incomplete. The table has about 330,000 clones, roughly 88% seen once; the top ten hold under 6%. The sequenced sample was PBMCs or T cells enriched from blood (not recorded which). These receptors were obtained from a young man who had recovered from COVID-19.

The chain employs TRBV9 and TRBJ2-3; D call uncertain. CDR1 SGDLS and CDR2 YYNGEE come from the germline V gene. The CDR3 sequence is 13 residues long. V lost 4 bases, J lost 2 bases, and 8 bases lay in between. CDR3 loop: CASSPRYTDTQYF. In nucleotides, the CDR3 is TGTGCCAGCAGCCCTAGATACACAGATACGCAGTATTTT.

J is TRBJ2-5 and V is TRBV7-2; D perhaps matches TRBD2 (6 bases). Deletions cut 5 bases from V and 5 bases from J, with 12 bases between. This CDR3 comprises 13 residues. Germline CDR1 SGHTA, CDR2 FQGNSA. The CDR3 nucleotides are TGTGCCAGCAGCCTGGGACTGCGGGAGACCCAGTACTTC. It is translated as CASSLGLRETQYF.

V usage is TRBV15 and J usage is TRBJ1-1; a possible D gene is TRBD1 (5 bases). CDR3 size: 13 residues. With 2 bases removed from V and 5 bases from J, the gap between germline ends came to 9 bases. Germline V gives CDR1 LNHNV, CDR2 YYDKDF (reference sequence). CDR3 in DNA: TGTGCCACCAGCAGACGATCAGGGACTGAAGCTTTCTTT. This gives the protein CATSRRSGTEAFF.

The chain combines TRBV12-3 or TRBV12-4 with TRBJ1-1; TRBD1 is a possible D gene (5 bases). V shed 0 bases and J shed 10 bases, with 12 bases lying between them. The CDR3 is 13 amino acids. The CDR3 sequence is CASSLAGRPGAFF. CDR3 nucleotides: TGTGCCAGCAGTTTAGCGGGGCGGCCAGGAGCTTTCTTT.

The chain uses TRBV15 and TRBJ1-2; unclear D gene. Per the germline V gene, CDR1 is LNHNV and CDR2 is YYDKDF (reference sequence). Trimming removed 0 bases at V and 4 bases at J, with 12 bases between. CDR3 size: 15 residues. The CDR3 nucleotides are TGTGCCACCAGCAGAGATGGTGCGCAGGTCTATGGCTACACCTTC. This gives the protein CATSRDGAQVYGYTF. The full variable domain, rest sourced from reference TRBV15 and TRBJ1-2, is DAMVIQNPRYQVTQFGKPVTLSCSQTLNHNVMYWYQQKSSQAPKLLFHYYDKDFNNEADTPDNFQSRRPNTSFCFLDIRSPGLGDTAMYLCATSRDGAQVYGYTFGSGTRLTVV.

This sequence joins TRBV9 and TRBJ2-2; TRBD1 agrees at 9 bases. CDR3 length: 19 residues. Germline V gene sequence: CDR1 SGDLS, CDR2 YYNGEE. The V segment lost 2 bases and the J segment 3 bases; nucleotides outside the gene matches: 14. The CDR3 reads CASSVSPFLGQGYTGELFF. CDR3 DNA: TGTGCCAGCAGCGTCTCCCCTTTCCTCGGACAGGGGTACACCGGGGAGCTGTTTTTT.

This clone showed up just once. This chain joins TRBV6-6 and TRBJ1-5; 8 bases agree with TRBD1. The CDR3 is 16 residues long. Per germline, CDR1 MNHNY and CDR2 SVGAGI (reference sequence). V shed 0 bases and J 4 bases; nucleotides not matched to a gene: 5. The CDR3 reads CASSYSSGGENQPQHF. DNA for the CDR3: TGTGCCAGCAGTTACTCCTCAGGGGGCGAGAATCAGCCCCAGCATTTT.

The V gene is TRBV5-5, the J gene TRBJ1-2; a possible D gene is TRBD1 (5 bases). Germline lookup yields CDR1 SGHKS and CDR2 YYEKEE (reference sequence). The CDR3 runs to 13 residues. Trimming took off 0 bases at V and 7 bases at J, with 10 bases between the two ends. CDR3 in DNA: TGTGCCAGCAGCTTGGAGGGGTTTGGTGGCTACACCTTC. Translation: CASSLEGFGGYTF.

The V gene is TRBV25-1, the J gene TRBJ2-1; a weak D match, TRBD2 (7 bases). Germline V gene data show CDR1 as MGHDK and CDR2 as SYGVNS. V lost 6 bases, J lost 9 bases, and 9 bases lay in between. This CDR3 is 11 amino acids long. CDR3 amino acids: CASSAGAEQFF. The CDR3 nucleotides read TGTGCCAGCAGCGCGGGGGCTGAGCAGTTCTTC. Combining the CDR3 with reference TRBV25-1 and TRBJ2-1 gives the whole variable domain EADIYQTPRYLVIGTGKKITLECSQTMGHDKMYWYQQDPGMELHLIHYSYGVNSTEKGDLSSESTVSRIRTEHFPLTLESARPSHTSQYLCASSAGAEQFFGPGTRLTVL.

This clone has just one count. CDR3 residues: CASSQSGRLSYEQYF. The DNA for the CDR3 is TGCGCCAGCAGTCAATCGGGTCGACTGTCCTACGAGCAGTACTTC. J is TRBJ2-7 and V is TRBV23-1; unclear D gene. TRBV23-1 is an ORF, with its function uncertain. The CDR3 has 15 amino acids. Trimming left V 0 bases short and J 1 base short, with 10 bases between.

The rearrangement links TRBV7-9 to TRBJ2-5; maybe TRBD2 (5 bases). The germline V gene has CDR1 SEHNR and CDR2 FQNEAQ (reference sequence). The CDR3 contains 15 residues. V gave up 5 bases and J gave up 5 bases, with 18 bases separating them. CDR3 sequence reads: CASSPSDWTRETQYF. DNA for the CDR3: TGTGCCAGCAGCCCCTCGGACTGGACCAGGGAGACCCAGTACTTC. The entire variable domain, with the rest obtained from reference TRBV7-9 and TRBJ2-5, is as follows: DTGVSQNPRHKITKRGQNVTFRCDPISEHNRLYWYRQTLGQGPEFLTYFQNEAQLEKSRLLSDRFSAERPKGSFSTLEIQRTEQGDSAMYLCASSPSDWTRETQYFGPGTRLLVL.

The V and J genes are TRBV21-1 and TRBJ2-7; the table's D call, TRBD1, has no DNA check behind it. TRBV21-1 is shown as a pseudogene. This CDR3 has 13 residues. The DNA for the CDR3 is TGTGCCAGCAGCAAAGAACAGGGGATCGAGCAGTACTTC. Translation gives CASSKEQGIEQYF.

This sequence joins TRBV2 and TRBJ2-1, with D hard to call. Trimming took 3 bases from V and 7 from J, leaving 7 bases between them. The length of the CDR3 is 12 residues. Germline V gene sequence: CDR1 SNHLY, CDR2 FYNNEI. DNA for the CDR3: TGTGCCAGCAGTGATTGGAGAAATGAGCAGTTCTTC. Its translation: CASSDWRNEQFF.

V usage is TRBV5-1 and J usage is TRBJ2-7, with 7 bases fitting TRBD1. Germline V gene sequence: CDR1 SGHRS, CDR2 YFSETQ. This CDR3 contains 14 residues. Losses at the gene ends were 0 bases for V and 7 bases for J; bases not matched to a gene: 7. CDR3 protein: CASSLDPGGREQYF. CDR3 sequence (DNA): TGCGCCAGCAGCTTGGATCCAGGGGGACGGGAGCAGTACTTC.

The chain is built from TRBV5-1 and TRBJ1-1, with a possible D match to TRBD1 (6 bases). Deletions cut 0 bases from V and 4 bases from J, with 13 bases between. Per germline, CDR1 SGHRS and CDR2 YFSETQ. The CDR3 consists of 15 residues. The CDR3: CASSLDGTGTTEAFF. In DNA form, the CDR3 reads TGCGCCAGCAGCTTGGACGGAACAGGGACCACTGAAGCTTTCTTT.

The V gene is TRBV12-5, the J gene TRBJ2-3; 13 bases match TRBD2. Germline V gene sequence: CDR1 LGHNT, CDR2 FRNRAP. V dropped 5 bases and J dropped 2; count of bases not matched to a gene: 4. This CDR3 contains 16 residues. Written as DNA, the CDR3 is TGTGCTAGTGGTGGGGGACTAGCGGGGTTCACAGATACGCAGTATTTT. It codes for CASGGGLAGFTDTQYF.

The chain joins TRBV6-5 to TRBJ2-2; D call uncertain. CDR1 MNHEY and CDR2 SVGAGI come from the germline V gene. CDR3 length: 13 amino acids. V was clipped by 5 bases and J by 1 base, with 5 bases between them. CDR3 region: CASSRGNTGELFF. CDR3 nucleotides: TGTGCCAGCAGTCGCGGGAACACCGGGGAGCTGTTTTTT.

The sample holds a few counts of this clone. This rearrangement joins TRBV19 to TRBJ2-2; 11 nucleotides match TRBD2. The CDR3 runs to 17 residues. Per germline, CDR1 LNHDA and CDR2 SQIVND (reference sequence). V shed 5 bases, J shed 3 bases, and the junction held 8 bases outside the gene matches. The CDR3 DNA is TGTGCCAGTAGTTCACTAGCGGGGGAGCCTGACACCGGGGAGCTGTTTTTT. Encoded protein: CASSSLAGEPDTGELFF.

The gene calls are TRBV28 and TRBJ2-5, with TRBD1 matching 12 bases. Germline loops: CDR1 MDHEN, CDR2 SYDVKM. The CDR3 length is 17 residues. The junction had 9 bases not matched to a gene; V was cut back by 4 bases and J by 3 bases. The CDR3 reads CASSSRDRGRLKETQYF. In DNA form, the CDR3 reads TGTGCCAGCAGTTCCCGGGACAGGGGGCGATTGAAAGAGACCCAGTACTTC.

This chain connects TRBV5-1 to TRBJ1-1, with D perhaps matching TRBD1 (6 bases). The CDR3 extends over 15 amino acids. CDR1 and CDR2 from the germline V gene are SGHRS and YFSETQ. V lost 0 bases and J lost 0, with 9 bases in between. For the CDR3, the DNA is TGCGCCAGCAGCTTGGTGGACAGATTGAACACTGAAGCTTTCTTT. Residues: CASSLVDRLNTEAFF.

This clone has a single count. This sequence joins TRBV5-5 and TRBJ2-7; D is perhaps TRBD2 (6 bases). V gave up 4 bases and J gave up 2 bases, with 16 bases separating them. The germline V gene encodes CDR1 SGHKS and CDR2 YYEKEE (reference sequence). The CDR3 totals 15 residues. This CDR3 reads CASSGPGDLTYEQYF. The CDR3 DNA is TGTGCCAGCAGCGGGCCGGGGGACCTCACCTACGAGCAGTACTTC. Filled out from reference TRBV5-5 and TRBJ2-7, the complete variable domain reads DAGVTQSPTHLIKTRGQQVTLRCSPISGHKSVSWYQQVLGQGPQFIFQYYEKEERGRGNFPDRFSARQFPNYSSELNVNALLLGDSALYLCASSGPGDLTYEQYFGPGTRLTVT.

The rearrangement joins TRBV6-5 to TRBJ2-3; D is ambiguous. Germline V lookup: CDR1 MNHEY, CDR2 SVGAGI. The germline V and J ends were trimmed by 1 base and 0 bases, with 5 bases remaining between them. CDR3 length: 14 amino acids. CDR3 sequence reads: CASSYLASTDTQYF. The CDR3 bases are TGTGCCAGCAGTTACTTGGCTAGCACAGATACGCAGTATTTT.

The chain recombines TRBV7-2 with TRBJ1-3, with 7 bases aligning to TRBD1. Germline V gene data show CDR1 as SGHTA and CDR2 as FQGNSA. V shed 3 bases, J shed 4 bases, and the junction held 6 bases outside the gene matches. CDR3 length equals 15 residues. The CDR3 sequence is CASSLNRGPGNTIYF. CDR3 nucleotides: TGTGCCAGCAGCTTGAACAGGGGTCCCGGAAACACCATATATTTT.

The CDR3 spells CASSVQGIDGYTF. DNA of the CDR3: TGTGCCAGCAGCGTACAGGGGATTGATGGCTACACCTTC. This chain connects TRBV6-5 to TRBJ1-2, with TRBD1 identical over 7 bases. This CDR3 is 13 amino acids long. The V segment lost 6 bases and the J segment 6 bases; nucleotides outside the gene matches: 7. The germline V gene encodes CDR1 MNHEY and CDR2 SVGAGI.

This chain joins TRBV9 and TRBJ2-7; 11 nucleotides match TRBD1. The V gene's germline CDR1 is SGDLS and CDR2 YYNGEE. V shed 3 bases and J 6 bases; nucleotides not matched to a gene: 2. This CDR3 region has 13 residues. CDR3 in amino acids: CASSAGQGGEQYF. In DNA form, the CDR3 reads TGTGCCAGCAGCGCGGGACAGGGGGGCGAGCAGTACTTC.